This T cell receptor (beta chain) appears in the sequencing data of a study of blood T cell repertoires in COVID-19 (TCRdb year 2020). General notes on the study: The collaborator samples originated in the United States, Italy and Spain and spanned the acute and convalescent phases of COVID-19. The material from the prospective study consisted of cDNA or gDNA derived from T cells, B-cell-depleted T cells, or PBMCs. HLA class I and class II types, where available, came from metadata supplied by the sample provider rather than from assay-based typing. A de-identified subject ID, COVID-19 status, age in years and sex were almost always included in the sample metadata. The samples were drawn from two sources: the first 160 participants of the ongoing ImmuneRACE study, and 1,000 to 1,500 subjects contributed by 6 global collaborators. The repertoires were released in a freely available public database meant as a resource for research on the immune response to SARS-CoV-2. Subjects who had been exposed to COVID-19, were actively infected with it, or had recovered from it provided the deeply sampled blood TCRbeta repertoires that made up the dataset. Study-wide findings and limitations: The amount of clinical and demographic metadata varied by source and participant and was provided uncurated.

Here V drops 3 bases and J drops 7 bases, and the junction holds 6 bases not matched to any gene. The germline V gene supplies CDR1 LGHNA and CDR2 YSLEER. The CDR3 spans 15 residues, from the cysteine through the phenylalanine. Here the CDR3 DNA is all that survives: 45 bases in frame from base 1. Collaborating institutions collected whole blood in K2EDTA tubes following their own protocols. For TCRbeta analysis, collaborators shipped samples as frozen whole blood, isolated PBMCs, or DNA extracted from either of those sample types. Notes on this clone: It has no known antigen specificity. Qualities for individual bases were not recorded, and no much larger clone is one base off.

TCRbeta CDR3 regions were amplified from genomic DNA by means of the immunoSEQ Assay, a bias-controlled multiplex PCR. The original methods were these. Nucleated cell counts per sample were estimated from amplification of reference gene primers within the assay. To quantify the absolute abundance of each unique TCRbeta CDR3 rearrangement, sequence reads were collapsed and filtered. For each sample, productive Simpson clonality was calculated as the square root of Simpson's diversity index across productive rearrangements. TCRdb took this table from immuneACCESS and kept in-frame rearrangements with V and J called. Such tables lack part of the clones; where checked against another copy, unresolved V genes explain under half of the gap, and the rest is unexplained. The DNA gave D and trimming, while V, J and clone size come from that table. The table for this sample lists around 130,000 clones; around nine tenths of them were counted only once. The ten largest clones capture more than 2% of the sample.

Recombination connected TRBV4-3 to TRBJ2-2, with 9 middle bases fitting TRBD1. The sample was peripheral blood. The receptor was derived from a woman aged 45-59 years with acute or convalescent COVID-19. The DNA sequence is TGCGCCAGCAGCCATCGGACAGGGGCCGGCGGGGAGCTGTTTTTT. It codes for CASSHRTGAGGELFF.